The present entry profiles one T cell receptor beta chain with its context. This sample is part of a study of T cell changes during pregnancy in multiple sclerosis. Sequencing used immunoSEQ multiplex PCR; TCRdb keeps in-frame clones, though not all of them. The sample carries 25,000 to 35,000 clones, about 88% recorded once. The CDR3 consists of 11 residues. The germline V and J ends were trimmed by 8 bases and 5 bases, with 10 bases remaining between them. The germline V gene encodes CDR1 SNHLY and CDR2 FYNNEI. This receptor was identified in a female donor with multiple sclerosis, enrolled in a pregnancy study. This chain joins TRBV2 and TRBJ2-7; D perhaps matches TRBD1 (6 bases). The sequenced sample was CD8+ T cells from peripheral blood mononuclear cells, obtained in the second trimester of pregnancy. In nucleotides, the CDR3 is TGTGCCAGCGAGGGGGAGCACGAGCAGTACTTC. Translating it yields CASEGEHEQYF.